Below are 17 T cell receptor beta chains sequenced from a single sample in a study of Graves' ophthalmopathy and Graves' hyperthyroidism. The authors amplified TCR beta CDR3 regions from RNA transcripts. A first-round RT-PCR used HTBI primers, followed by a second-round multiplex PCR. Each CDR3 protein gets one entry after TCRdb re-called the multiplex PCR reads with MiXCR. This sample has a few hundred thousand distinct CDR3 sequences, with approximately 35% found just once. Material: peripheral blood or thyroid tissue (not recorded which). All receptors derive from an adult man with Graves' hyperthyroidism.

The CDR3 nucleotides read TGTGCCACCAGCAGAGTTGACAGGGGATATCAGCCCCAGCATTTT. Encoded protein: CATSRVDRGYQPQHF. The chain is built from TRBV15 and TRBJ1-5; 8 positions agree with TRBD1. The CDR3 extends over 15 amino acids. Germline V gene lookup returns CDR1 LNHNV and CDR2 YYDKDF (reference sequence). V shed 1 base and J 5 bases; nucleotides not matched to a gene: 4.

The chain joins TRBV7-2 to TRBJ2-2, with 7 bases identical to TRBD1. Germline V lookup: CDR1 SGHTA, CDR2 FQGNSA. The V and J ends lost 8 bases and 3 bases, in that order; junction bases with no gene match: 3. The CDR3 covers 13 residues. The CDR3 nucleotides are TGTGCCAGCCTGACAGGGTACACCGGGGAGCTGTTTTTT. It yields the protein CASLTGYTGELFF.

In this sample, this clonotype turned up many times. CDR3 sequence: CASSGASGSYNEQFF. The CDR3 DNA sequence: TGTGCCAGCAGTGGCGCTAGCGGTTCCTACAATGAGCAGTTCTTC. The chain has TRBV2 and TRBJ2-1, with 7 bases identical to TRBD2. The CDR3 contains 15 residues. Trimming removed 4 bases from V and 1 base from J; junction bases left unmatched: 4. CDR1 SNHLY and CDR2 FYNNEI come from the germline V gene. Full variable domain (missing parts from reference TRBV2 and TRBJ2-1): EPEVTQTPSHQVTQMGQEVILRCVPISNHLYFYWYRQILGQKVEFLVSFYNNEISEKSEIFDDQFSVERPDGSNFTLKIRSTKLEDSAMYFCASSGASGSYNEQFFGPGTRLTVL.

The CDR3 DNA is TGCAGCGCGGGGCCCAGGGATTTTGGCTACACCTTC. Its translation: CSAGPRDFGYTF. The rearrangement joins TRBV29-1 to TRBJ1-2, with D tentatively TRBD1 (5 bases). The V gene's germline CDR1 is SQVTM and CDR2 ANQGSEA. V gave up 7 bases and J gave up 7 bases, with 16 bases separating them. This CDR3 comprises 12 residues.

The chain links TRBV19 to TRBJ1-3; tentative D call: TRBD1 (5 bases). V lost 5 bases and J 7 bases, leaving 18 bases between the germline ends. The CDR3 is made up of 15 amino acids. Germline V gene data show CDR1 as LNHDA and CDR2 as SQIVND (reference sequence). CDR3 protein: CASSLYEGLDNTIYF. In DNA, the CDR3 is TGTGCCAGTAGTCTATACGAGGGACTCGACAACACCATATATTTT.

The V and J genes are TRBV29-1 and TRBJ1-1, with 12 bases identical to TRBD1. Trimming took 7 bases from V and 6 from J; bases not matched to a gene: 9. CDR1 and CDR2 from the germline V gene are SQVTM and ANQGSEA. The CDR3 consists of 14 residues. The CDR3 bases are TGCAGCGGCGGGACAGGGGGCACTAAGTCTGAAGCTTTCTTT. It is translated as CSGGTGGTKSEAFF.

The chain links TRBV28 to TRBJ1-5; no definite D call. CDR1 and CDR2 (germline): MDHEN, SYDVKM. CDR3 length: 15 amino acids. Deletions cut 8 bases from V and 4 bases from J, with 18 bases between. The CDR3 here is CASGPGGVGNQPQHF. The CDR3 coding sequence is TGTGCCAGCGGGCCGGGAGGAGTAGGGAATCAGCCCCAGCATTTT.

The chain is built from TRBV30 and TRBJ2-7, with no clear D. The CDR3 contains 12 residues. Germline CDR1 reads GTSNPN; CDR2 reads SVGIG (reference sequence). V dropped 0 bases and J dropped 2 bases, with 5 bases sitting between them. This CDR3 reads CAWSVGPYEQYF. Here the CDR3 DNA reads TGTGCCTGGAGTGTGGGCCCCTACGAGCAGTACTTC.

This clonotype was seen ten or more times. The CDR3 protein is CASSSTPGGNTEAFF. CDR3 DNA: TGTGCCAGCAGCTCTACTCCAGGGGGGAACACTGAAGCTTTCTTT. The chain links TRBV7-9 to TRBJ1-1; 7 nucleotides line up with TRBD1. Germline lookup yields CDR1 SEHNR and CDR2 FQNEAQ (reference sequence). The CDR3 is made up of 15 amino acids. V trimming: 4 bases; J trimming: 1 base; junction bases outside the gene matches: 6.

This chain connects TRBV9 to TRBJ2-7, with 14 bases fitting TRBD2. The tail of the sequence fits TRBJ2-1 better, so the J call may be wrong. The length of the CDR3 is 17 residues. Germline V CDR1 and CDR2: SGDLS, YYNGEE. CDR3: CASSGTPGLAGDNEQFF. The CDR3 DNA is TGTGCCAGCAGCGGAACTCCGGGACTAGCGGGAGACAATGAGCAGTTCTTC.

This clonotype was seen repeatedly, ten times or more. CDR3 coding DNA: TGTGCCAGCAGCCTGACGGTGTTGGGGGCCAACGTCCTGACTTTC. Its protein is CASSLTVLGANVLTF. The chain combines TRBV3-1 with TRBJ2-6; D gene unclear. Germline CDR1 is LGHDT and CDR2 is YNNKEL (reference sequence). V lost 4 bases and J lost 4, with 11 bases in between. There are 15 residues in the CDR3.

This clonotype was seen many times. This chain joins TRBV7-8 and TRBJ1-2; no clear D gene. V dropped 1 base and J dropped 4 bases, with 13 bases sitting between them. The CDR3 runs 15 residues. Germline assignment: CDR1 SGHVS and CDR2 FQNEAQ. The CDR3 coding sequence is TGTGCCAGCAGCTTAGTGGCGGCAGCTTTCTATGGCTACACCTTC. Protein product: CASSLVAAAFYGYTF.

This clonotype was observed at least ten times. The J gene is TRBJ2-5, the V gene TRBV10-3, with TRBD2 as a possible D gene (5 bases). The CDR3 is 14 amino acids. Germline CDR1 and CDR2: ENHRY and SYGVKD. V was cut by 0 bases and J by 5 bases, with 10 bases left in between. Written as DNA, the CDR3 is TGTGCCATCAGTGAGTCTGCACCGGGGGAGACCCAGTACTTC. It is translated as CAISESAPGETQYF.

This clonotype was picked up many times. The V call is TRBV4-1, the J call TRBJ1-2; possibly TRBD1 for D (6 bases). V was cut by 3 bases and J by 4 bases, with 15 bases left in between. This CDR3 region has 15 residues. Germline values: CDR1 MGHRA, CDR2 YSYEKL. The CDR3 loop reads CASSQGPGQSYGYTF. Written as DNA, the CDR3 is TGCGCCAGCAGCCAGGGGCCCGGACAGAGCTATGGCTACACCTTC.

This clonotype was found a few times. CDR3 sequence reads: CASSVEGGEQYF. The CDR3 nucleotides read TGTGCCAGCAGCGTAGAGGGTGGCGAGCAGTACTTC. This sequence joins TRBV9 and TRBJ2-7; D ambiguous. This CDR3 contains 12 residues. Trimming removed 0 bases at V and 6 bases at J, with 7 bases between. The germline CDR1 and CDR2 sequences are SGDLS and YYNGEE.

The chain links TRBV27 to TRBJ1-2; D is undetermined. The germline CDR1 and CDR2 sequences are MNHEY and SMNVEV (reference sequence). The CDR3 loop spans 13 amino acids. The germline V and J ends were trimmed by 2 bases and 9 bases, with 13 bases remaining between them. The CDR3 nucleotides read TGTGCCAGCAGTTTAAACCGAGCGGAGAGCTACACCTTC. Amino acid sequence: CASSLNRAESYTF.

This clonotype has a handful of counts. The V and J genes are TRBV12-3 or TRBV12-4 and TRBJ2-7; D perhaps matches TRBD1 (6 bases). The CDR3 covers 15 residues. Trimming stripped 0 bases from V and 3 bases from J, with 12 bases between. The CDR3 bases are TGTGCCAGCAGTTTAGCGGATGGGGGCGTCTACGAGCAGTACTTC. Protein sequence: CASSLADGGVYEQYF.